A single sample gave rise to the 17 T cell receptor beta chains below, sequenced in a study of cytomegalovirus exposure and HLA in healthy donors. Use of 60 Vbeta and 13 Jbeta primers characterized the PCR. Using immunoSEQ multiplex PCR, the repertoire was profiled, and TCRdb retains in-frame clones only, with some absent. The sample carries around 160,000 clones, around three quarters recorded once. The sequencing sample was made of PBMCs. These receptor sequences come from a man aged 35 to 55 in good health and CMV-seropositive.

The genes are TRBV2 and TRBJ2-5; D ambiguous. The last part of the DNA fits TRBJ2-7 better; the J call may be wrong. The CDR3 covers 13 residues. Germline V gene sequence: CDR1 SNHLY, CDR2 FYNNEI. In DNA, the CDR3 is TGTGCCAGCTGCCGTATTTTCTCCTACGAGCAGTACTTC. Its protein product is CASCRIFSYEQYF.

A few counts support this clone. The chain links TRBV5-6 to TRBJ1-5; D might be TRBD1 (5 bases). Germline lookup yields CDR1 SGHDT and CDR2 YYEEEE. This CDR3 region has 19 residues. With 0 bases removed from V and 0 bases from J, the gap between germline ends came to 19 bases. CDR3 DNA: TGTGCCAGCAGCTTGGTAGGGCCAGACAGACTTTATAGCAATCAGCCCCAGCATTTT. The encoded protein is CASSLVGPDRLYSNQPQHF.

The chain links TRBV5-1 to TRBJ1-1; D is ambiguous. From germline, CDR1 is SGHRS and CDR2 YFSETQ. The CDR3 extends over 15 amino acids. Trimming removed 5 bases at V and 0 bases at J, with 14 bases between. The CDR3 spells CASSFRTGMNTEAFF. DNA for the CDR3: TGCGCCAGCAGTTTCAGGACGGGGATGAACACTGAAGCTTTCTTT.

In DNA form, the CDR3 reads TGTGCCTGGAGTCGCTCCTACGAGCAGTACTTC. Protein sequence: CAWSRSYEQYF. This chain connects TRBV30 to TRBJ2-7; D is undetermined. The CDR3 totals 11 residues. CDR1 and CDR2 from the germline V gene are GTSNPN and SVGIG (reference sequence). V was clipped by 2 bases and J by 0 bases, with 2 bases between them.

The V call is TRBV7-2, the J call TRBJ2-5; the D gene is possibly TRBD2 (6 bases). The CDR3 is 13 amino acids. Trimming left V 3 bases short and J 1 base short, with 6 bases between. Looked up from germline, CDR1 is SGHTA and CDR2 is FQGNSA. In nucleotides, the CDR3 is TGTGCCAGCAGCTTCGGGGGCCAAGAGACCCAGTACTTC. It codes for CASSFGGQETQYF.

The CDR3 bases are TGTGCCACCGCGAATAGCGGGGAGCAGTTCTTC. It encodes CATANSGEQFF. V usage is TRBV15 and J usage is TRBJ2-1; TRBD2 matches at 7 bases. The CDR3 contains 11 residues. Germline-derived CDR1 and CDR2 are LNHNV and YYDKDF (reference sequence). Germline trimming cut 8 bases from V and 10 bases from J; bases unmatched to any gene: 5.

As for this clone: Other DNA sequences in this sample translate to the same CDR3. The chain links TRBV5-8 to TRBJ1-2; 7 nucleotides line up with TRBD1. There are 16 residues in the CDR3. Per germline, CDR1 SGHTS and CDR2 YDEGEE. V shed 4 bases, J shed 8 bases, and the junction held 17 bases outside the gene matches. DNA of the CDR3: TGTGCCAGCAGCGCCTCCGGGACAGCAAGACGAAGGGGCTACACCTTC. Amino acid sequence: CASSASGTARRRGYTF.

In its sample, this clone was seen a few times. CDR3 nucleotide sequence: TGTGCCAGCGGGGGACTAGCGAATGTCTACAATGAGCAGTTCTTC. This sequence encodes CASGGLANVYNEQFF. This chain connects TRBV2 to TRBJ2-1; 10 positions match TRBD2. Germline V gene sequence: CDR1 SNHLY, CDR2 FYNNEI. The CDR3 extends over 15 amino acids. Germline trimming cut 8 bases from V and 3 bases from J; bases unmatched to any gene: 7.

The chain has TRBV5-4 and TRBJ2-7; no clear D. The length of the CDR3 is 13 residues. Germline V gene data show CDR1 as SGHNT and CDR2 as YYREEE (reference sequence). The V and J ends lost 0 bases and 6 bases respectively, with 10 bases between them. This CDR3 is CASSLDSPGEQYF. The CDR3, as DNA: TGTGCCAGCAGCTTGGACAGCCCCGGCGAGCAGTACTTC.

The sample holds a few counts of this clone. The rearrangement uses TRBV2 and TRBJ2-7; 9 bases are a match to TRBD2. This CDR3 is 14 amino acids long. Germline trimming cut 3 bases from V and 2 bases from J; bases unmatched to any gene: 2. Per the germline V gene, CDR1 is SNHLY and CDR2 is FYNNEI. The CDR3 is CASSERGRAYEQYF. CDR3 DNA: TGTGCCAGCAGTGAGCGCGGGAGGGCCTACGAGCAGTACTTC.

The chain is built from TRBV28 and TRBJ2-3; D might be TRBD1 (5 bases). This CDR3 has 15 amino acids. Trimming took 8 bases from V and 3 from J, leaving 18 bases between them. From germline, CDR1 is MDHEN and CDR2 SYDVKM. CDR3 sequence reads: CASWMTGRATDTQYF. CDR3 nucleotides: TGTGCCAGCTGGATGACTGGCAGGGCAACAGATACGCAGTATTTT.

V is TRBV14 and J is TRBJ2-7; 7 bases map to TRBD1. Germline V gene data show CDR1 as SGHDN and CDR2 as FVKESK. CDR3 length: 16 residues. The J segment lost 5 bases and the V segment lost 1 base, leaving 11 bases of the junction unmatched. DNA of the CDR3: TGTGCCAGCAGCCAAGGGACCCGGACAGGTTCCCACGAGCAGTACTTC. Its protein is CASSQGTRTGSHEQYF.

The chain joins TRBV7-6 to TRBJ2-3; TRBD2 is a possible D gene (6 bases). V was pared by 5 bases and J by 2 bases, with 11 bases between. The germline gives CDR1 SGHVS, CDR2 FNYEAQ. The CDR3 consists of 14 residues. The CDR3 is CASSPRLVTDTQYF. The CDR3 nucleotides are TGTGCCAGCAGCCCCCGACTAGTCACAGATACGCAGTATTTT.

The rearrangement uses TRBV28 and TRBJ2-1, with D tentatively TRBD2 (5 bases). Looked up from germline, CDR1 is MDHEN and CDR2 is SYDVKM. This CDR3 comprises 10 residues. CDR3 coding DNA: TGTGCTACGGGGTACAATGAGCAGTTCTTC. It is translated as CATGYNEQFF.

This clone has a single count. This chain uses TRBV27 with TRBJ1-5, with D possibly matching TRBD1 (6 bases). CDR1 is MNHEY, CDR2 SMNVEV, per germline (reference sequence). CDR3 length: 24 residues. The V gene lost 2 bases and the J gene lost 0 bases, with 35 bases spanning the gap. CDR3 sequence reads: CASSLNPPRYTDSPGIYSNQPQHF. The CDR3 bases are TGTGCCAGCAGTTTAAACCCCCCCCGGTACACGGACAGTCCGGGGATATATAGCAATCAGCCCCAGCATTTT.

The rearrangement joins TRBV7-2 to TRBJ2-4; D is perhaps TRBD2 (5 bases). The CDR3 runs to 15 residues. The germline gives CDR1 SGHTA, CDR2 FQGNSA. V was trimmed by 1 base and J by 12 bases, leaving 19 bases between them. The DNA for the CDR3 is TGTGCCAGCAGCTTAGAAGCTACCCGGGAAAACCGTCAGTACTTC. Encoded protein: CASSLEATRENRQYF.

The V and J genes are TRBV19 and TRBJ1-1; a possible D gene is TRBD1 (6 bases). This CDR3 spans 16 amino acids. V lost 3 bases to trimming and J lost 10 bases, with 24 bases between them. Looked up from germline, CDR1 is LNHDA and CDR2 is SQIVND (reference sequence). The CDR3 DNA is TGTGCCAGTAGTATCCTCCTATCAGGGGTTGCGGGGGGAGCTTTCTTT. Residues: CASSILLSGVAGGAFF.